This TCR beta chain came from a study of CD8+ T cells in alopecia areata. Study context: Twice a day, 5 to 10 mg of oral tofacitinib was administered to treated patients.

Stated treatment: oral pan-JAK inhibitor, 5-10 mg twice daily. It was cDNA, reverse transcribed from extracted RNA, that served as the sequencing template. The protocol was immunoSEQ multiplex PCR, while the TCRdb copy is restricted to in-frame clones and leaves out a portion. The sample shows approximately 160,000 clones, 50% to 65% of them seen only once. The TCR was taken from a human donor with alopecia areata. This specimen was CD4+ T cells sorted from blood, taken at week 24, from a patient treated with tofacitinib.

The CDR3 here is CASSRAEGSYNSPLHF. The CDR3 DNA follows: TGTGCCAGCAGCCGAGCGGAAGGTTCCTATAATTCACCCCTCCACTTT. The V and J genes are TRBV4-2 and TRBJ1-6; no reliable D call. Trimming removed 4 bases from V and 1 base from J, with 11 bases in between. Germline CDR1 and CDR2: LGHNA and YNFKEQ. The CDR3 runs 16 residues.